The clone carrying this T cell receptor beta chain counts as medium-sized. The entry originates in a study of memory CD4+ T cells and cytomegalovirus serostatus. Single viable CD3+CD4+CD8-CD45RO+ cells were sorted as the memory CD4+ T cells. The table came from immunoSEQ multiplex PCR; TCRdb's copy has only in-frame clones and leaves some out. The data contain approximately 40,000 clones, over 60% of them singletons. Germline CDR1 and CDR2: SGHNT and YYREEE (reference sequence). CDR3 length: 15 residues. V lost 3 bases and J lost 5; bases outside the gene matches: 9. This chain joins TRBV5-4 and TRBJ2-5, with 8 bases identical to TRBD2. The receptor's source is an adult in good health and CMV-seronegative. Sequencing used memory CD4+ T cells from blood. The CDR3 sequence is CASSYSGIRSETQYF. The CDR3 coding sequence is TGTGCCAGCAGCTATAGCGGGATAAGATCGGAGACCCAGTACTTC.